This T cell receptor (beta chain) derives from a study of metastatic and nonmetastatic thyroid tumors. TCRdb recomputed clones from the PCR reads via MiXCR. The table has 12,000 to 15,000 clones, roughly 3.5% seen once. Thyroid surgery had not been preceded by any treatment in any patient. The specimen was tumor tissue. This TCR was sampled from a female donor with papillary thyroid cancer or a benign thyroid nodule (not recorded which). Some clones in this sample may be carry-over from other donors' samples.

This CDR3 is CASTPVGTWGNQPQHF. DNA of the CDR3: TGTGCCAGCACGCCCGTAGGAACCTGGGGCAATCAGCCCCAGCATTTT. The rearrangement uses TRBV28 and TRBJ1-5; no firm D call. The CDR3 spans 16 residues. From germline, CDR1 is MDHEN and CDR2 SYDVKM. The V end was cut by 7 bases, the J end by 2 bases, with 18 bases between. The full variable domain, completed using reference TRBV28 and TRBJ1-5, is DVKVTQSSRYLVKRTGEKVFLECVQDMDHENMFWYRQDPGLGLRLIYFSYDVKMKEKGDIPEGYSVSREKKERFSLILESASTNQTSMYLCASTPVGTWGNQPQHFGDGTRLSIL.